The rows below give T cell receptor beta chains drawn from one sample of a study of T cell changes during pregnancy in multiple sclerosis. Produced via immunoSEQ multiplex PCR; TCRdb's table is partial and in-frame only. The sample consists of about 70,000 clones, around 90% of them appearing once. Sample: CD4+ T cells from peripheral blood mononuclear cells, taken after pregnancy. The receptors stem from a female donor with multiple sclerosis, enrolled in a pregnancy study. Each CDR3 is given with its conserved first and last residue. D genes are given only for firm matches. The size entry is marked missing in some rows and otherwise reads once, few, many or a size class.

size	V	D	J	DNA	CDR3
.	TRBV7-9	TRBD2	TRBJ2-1	TGTGCCAGCAGCTTAGCGCTTGGACTAGCGGTTACTGTCTACAATGAGCAGTTCTTC	CASSLALGLAVTVYNEQFF
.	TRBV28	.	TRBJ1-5	TGTGCCAGCCTGGACAGTAATCAGCCCCAGCATTTT	CASLDSNQPQHF
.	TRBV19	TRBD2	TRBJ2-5	TGTGCCAGTAGCAACCCGGCGGGGGGGAACGGCGAGACCCAGTACTTC	CASSNPAGGNGETQYF
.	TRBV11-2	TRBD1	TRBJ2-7	TGTGCCAGCACCAGACAGGGGTTTAGTTACGAGCAGTACTTC	CASTRQGFSYEQYF
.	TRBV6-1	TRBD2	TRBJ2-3	TGTGCCAGAAGCGGGGGTGATAAAGATACGCAGTATTTT	CARSGGDKDTQYF
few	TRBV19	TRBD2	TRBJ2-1	TGTGCCAGTAGTATCGGGACTAGCCGGAGTGAGCAGTTCTTC	CASSIGTSRSEQFF
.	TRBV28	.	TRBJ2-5	TGTGCCAGCCGCGGTCAGGGCCGCGAGACCCAGTACTTC	CASRGQGRETQYF
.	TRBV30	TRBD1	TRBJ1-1	TGTGCCTGGGTAACAGGGGAATGGACTGAAGCTTTCTTT	CAWVTGEWTEAFF
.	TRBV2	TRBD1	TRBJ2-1	TGTGCCAGCAGTGAAGACAGGGGATATGAGCAGTTCTTC	CASSEDRGYEQFF
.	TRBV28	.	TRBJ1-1	TGTGCCAGCAGGCCGGGGGGGCAGGGCACTGAAGCTTTCTTT	CASRPGGQGTEAFF
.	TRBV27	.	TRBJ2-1	TGTGCCAGCAGTTTATCCGCCGCCGCGCTCAATGAGCAGTTCTTC	CASSLSAAALNEQFF
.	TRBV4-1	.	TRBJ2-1	TGCGCCAGCAGCCAAGAAGACTTAAGACAGTACTACAATGAGCAGTTCTTC	CASSQEDLRQYYNEQFF
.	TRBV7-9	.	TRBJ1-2	TGTGCCAGCAGCTTAGGGGGGGGGATTACCTATGGCTACACCTTC	CASSLGGGITYGYTF
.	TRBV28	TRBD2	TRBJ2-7	TGTGCCAGCAGTCCTTGGCGGGGGGGAGCGGGGAGGCACGAGCAGTACTTC	CASSPWRGGAGRHEQYF
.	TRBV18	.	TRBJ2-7	TGTGCCAGCTCACCCGGCGAGGCAACCTTCTACGAGCAGTACTTC	CASSPGEATFYEQYF
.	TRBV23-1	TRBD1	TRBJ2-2	TGCGCCAGCAGTCTCTGGACAGGGTCGACCGGGGAGCTGTTTTTT	CASSLWTGSTGELFF
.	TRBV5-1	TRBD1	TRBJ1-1	TGCGCCAGCAGCTCCCTCGACAGGGGGCTTGAGGACACTGAAGCTTTCTTT	CASSSLDRGLEDTEAFF
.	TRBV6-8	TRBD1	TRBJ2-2	TGTGCCAGCAGTTACCCCCCAGGGGGCATGCGTCCCACCGGGGAGCTGTTTTTT	CASSYPPGGMRPTGELFF
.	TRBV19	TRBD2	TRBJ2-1	TGTGCCAGTAGTATTGGGTGGACTAGCGGGATGAATGAGCAGTTCTTC	CASSIGWTSGMNEQFF
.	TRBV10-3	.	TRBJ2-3	TGTGCCATCAGTTCCTCCCCACTTGATACGCAGTATTTT	CAISSSPLDTQYF
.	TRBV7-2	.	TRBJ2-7	TGTGCCAGCAGCTTAGGAGGGCTTCGGGACGAGCAGTACTTC	CASSLGGLRDEQYF
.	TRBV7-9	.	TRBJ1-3	TGTGCCAGCAGCTTAGACGGGACATCATCTGGGGGAAACACCATATATTTT	CASSLDGTSSGGNTIYF
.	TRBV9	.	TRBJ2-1	TGTGCCAGCAGCGTAGACGTATTCGGGGGAGACAATGAGCAGTTCTTC	CASSVDVFGGDNEQFF
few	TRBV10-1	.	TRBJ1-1	TGCGCCAGCAGTGCGCTCGGACGGGGCACTGAAGCTTTCTTT	CASSALGRGTEAFF
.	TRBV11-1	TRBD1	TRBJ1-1	TGTGCCAGCAGCTTCCGGGACAGTCGGTACACTGAAGCTTTCTTT	CASSFRDSRYTEAFF
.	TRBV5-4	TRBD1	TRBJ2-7	TGTGCCAGCAGCTTGGGATCGCGGCAGGGGGCATACGAGCAGTACTTC	CASSLGSRQGAYEQYF
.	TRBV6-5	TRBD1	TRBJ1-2	TGTGCCAGCAGTTACGGGACAGGGGTAGAGCATGGCTACACCTTC	CASSYGTGVEHGYTF
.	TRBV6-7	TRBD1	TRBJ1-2	TGTGCCAGCAGTTGCCTACAGGGGGCGTCCCGCCGTTTTAACTATGGCTACACCTTC	CASSCLQGASRRFNYGYTF
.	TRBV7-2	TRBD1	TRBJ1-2	TGTGCCAGCAGCCCATCCACGGGACAGGGGGCCTATGGCTACACCTTC	CASSPSTGQGAYGYTF
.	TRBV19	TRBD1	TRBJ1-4	TGTGCCAGTACGGACAGGGCATATGAAAAACTGTTTTTT	CASTDRAYEKLFF
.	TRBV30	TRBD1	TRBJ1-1	TGTGCCGGGGGACAGCTGAACACTGAAGCTTTCTTT	CAGGQLNTEAFF
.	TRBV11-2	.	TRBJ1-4	TGTGCCAGCAGCTTAGCCCCCGCAACTAATGAAAAACTGTTTTTT	CASSLAPATNEKLFF
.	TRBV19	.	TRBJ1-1	TGTGCCTCCTGGCAGGGAGGCACTGAAGCTTTCTTT	CASWQGGTEAFF
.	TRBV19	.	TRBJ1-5	TGTGCCAGTAGTATAGGACATCAAGGCAATCAGCCCCAGCATTTT	CASSIGHQGNQPQHF
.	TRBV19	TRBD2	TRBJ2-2	TGTGCCAGTAGTTTTGGCGGGAGAGATGTCGGGGAGCTGTTTTTT	CASSFGGRDVGELFF
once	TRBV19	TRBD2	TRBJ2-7	TGTGCCAGTAGCCAGGGGACTAGTTCGAGACTCTACGAGCAGTACTTC	CASSQGTSSRLYEQYF
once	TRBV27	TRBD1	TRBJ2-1	TGTGCCAGCAGTTCAGGACAGGGGGCGGGCGGGAGGTACCCCTACAATGAGCAGTTCTTC	CASSSGQGAGGRYPYNEQFF
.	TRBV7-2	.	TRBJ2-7	TGTGCCAGCAGGCGGGACAGAGCCTCCTACGAGCAGTACTTC	CASRRDRASYEQYF
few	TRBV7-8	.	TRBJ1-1	TGTGCCAGCAGCTTACTCCGAGAGATGAACACTGAAGCTTTCTTT	CASSLLREMNTEAFF
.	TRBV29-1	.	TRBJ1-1	TGCAGCGCCCCCGGGGAAACTGAAGCTTTCTTT	CSAPGETEAFF
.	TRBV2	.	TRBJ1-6	TGTGCCAGCAGTGAAAGGGGTTCGACGTCACCCCTCCACTTT	CASSERGSTSPLHF
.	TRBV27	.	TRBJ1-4	TGTGCCAGCAGTATTCGATTAGCTGAAAAACTGTTTTTT	CASSIRLAEKLFF
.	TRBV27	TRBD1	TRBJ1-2	TGTGCCAGCAGCCTCGGGACAGGCTCCGGCTACACCTTC	CASSLGTGSGYTF
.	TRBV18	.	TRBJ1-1	TGTGCCAGCTCATCTCACCCCCCGGGCACTGAAGCTTTCTTT	CASSSHPPGTEAFF
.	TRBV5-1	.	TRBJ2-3	TGCGCCAGCTCCGCGGGACAGTTAACAGATACGCAGTATTTT	CASSAGQLTDTQYF
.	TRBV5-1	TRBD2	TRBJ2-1	TGCGCCAGCAGCCTAACTAGCGGGGGGGCCCAAAATGAGCAGTTCTTC	CASSLTSGGAQNEQFF
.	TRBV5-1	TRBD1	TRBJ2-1	TGCGCCAGCAGCGATCTGACAGGGGGCCTACATGAGCAGTTCTTC	CASSDLTGGLHEQFF
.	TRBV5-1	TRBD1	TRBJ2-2	TGCGCCAGCAGCCCACACTCGGGCCGGGACAGGGGATTTTACGGGGAGCTGTTTTTT	CASSPHSGRDRGFYGELFF
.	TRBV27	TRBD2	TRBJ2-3	TGTGCCAGCAGTTTCTTACTAGCGGGATCCACAGATACGCAGTATTTT	CASSFLLAGSTDTQYF
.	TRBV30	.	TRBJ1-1	TGTGCCTCCTCCAGGGTGTGGACTGAAGCTTTCTTT	CASSRVWTEAFF